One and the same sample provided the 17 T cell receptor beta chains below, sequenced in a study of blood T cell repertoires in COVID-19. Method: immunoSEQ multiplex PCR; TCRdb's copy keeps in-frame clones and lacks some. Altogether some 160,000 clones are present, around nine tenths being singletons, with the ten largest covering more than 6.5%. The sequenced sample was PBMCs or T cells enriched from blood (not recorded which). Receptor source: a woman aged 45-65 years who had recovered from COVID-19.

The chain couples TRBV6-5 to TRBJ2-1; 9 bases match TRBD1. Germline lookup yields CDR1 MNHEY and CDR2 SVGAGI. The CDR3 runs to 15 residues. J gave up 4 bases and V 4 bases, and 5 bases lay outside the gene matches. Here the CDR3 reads CASSFRDRVYNEQFF. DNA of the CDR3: TGTGCCAGCAGTTTCCGGGACAGGGTATACAATGAGCAGTTCTTC.

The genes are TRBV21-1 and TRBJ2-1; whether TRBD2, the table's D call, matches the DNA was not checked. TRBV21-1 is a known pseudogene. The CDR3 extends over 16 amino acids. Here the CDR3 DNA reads TGTGCCAGCAGCAAAGAGAGGAGCGGGGGGGCCTATGAGCAGTTCTTC. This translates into CASSKERSGGAYEQFF.

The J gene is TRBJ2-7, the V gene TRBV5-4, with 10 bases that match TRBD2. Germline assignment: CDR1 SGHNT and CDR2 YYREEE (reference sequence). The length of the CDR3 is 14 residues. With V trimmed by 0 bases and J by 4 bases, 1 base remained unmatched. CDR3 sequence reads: CASSLGTSGYEQYF. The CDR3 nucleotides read TGTGCCAGCAGCTTGGGGACTAGCGGTTACGAGCAGTACTTC.

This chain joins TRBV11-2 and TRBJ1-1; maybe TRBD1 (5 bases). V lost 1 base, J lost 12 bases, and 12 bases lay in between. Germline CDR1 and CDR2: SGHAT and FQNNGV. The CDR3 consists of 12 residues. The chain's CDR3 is CASSLGEGSTFF. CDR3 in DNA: TGTGCCAGCAGCTTAGGGGAGGGGTCTACTTTCTTT.

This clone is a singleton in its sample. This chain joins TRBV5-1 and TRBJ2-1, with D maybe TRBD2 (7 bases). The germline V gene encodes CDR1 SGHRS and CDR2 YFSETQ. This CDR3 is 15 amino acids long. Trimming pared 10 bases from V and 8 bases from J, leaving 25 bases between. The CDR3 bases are TGCGCCTCCATCATTGAGGGGGGGCCTAGGGATGAGCAGTTCTTC. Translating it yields CASIIEGGPRDEQFF.

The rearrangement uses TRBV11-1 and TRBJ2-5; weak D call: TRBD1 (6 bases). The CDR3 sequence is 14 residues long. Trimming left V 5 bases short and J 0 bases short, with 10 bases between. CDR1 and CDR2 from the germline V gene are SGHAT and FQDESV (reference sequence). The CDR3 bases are TGTGCCAGCAGCGGGGGCGAGTACCAAGAGACCCAGTACTTC. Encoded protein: CASSGGEYQETQYF.

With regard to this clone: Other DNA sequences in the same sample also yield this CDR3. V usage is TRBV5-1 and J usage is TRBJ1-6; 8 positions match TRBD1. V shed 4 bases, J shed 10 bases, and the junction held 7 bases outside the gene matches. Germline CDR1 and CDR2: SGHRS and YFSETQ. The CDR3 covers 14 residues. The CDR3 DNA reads TGCGCCAGCAGCCCCGGACAGGGTGGATCACCCCTCCACTTT. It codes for CASSPGQGGSPLHF.

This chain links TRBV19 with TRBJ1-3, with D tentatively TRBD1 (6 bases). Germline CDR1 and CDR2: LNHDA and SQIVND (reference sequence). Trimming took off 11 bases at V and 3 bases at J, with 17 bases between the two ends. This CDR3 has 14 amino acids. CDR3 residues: CACKQGPGGNTIYF. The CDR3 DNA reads TGTGCCTGCAAACAGGGTCCCGGTGGAAACACCATATATTTT. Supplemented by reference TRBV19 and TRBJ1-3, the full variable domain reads DGGITQSPKYLFRKEGQNVTLSCEQNLNHDAMYWYRQDPGQGLRLIYYSQIVNDFQKGDIAEGYSVSREKKESFPLTVTSAQKNPTAFYLCACKQGPGGNTIYFGEGSWLTVV.

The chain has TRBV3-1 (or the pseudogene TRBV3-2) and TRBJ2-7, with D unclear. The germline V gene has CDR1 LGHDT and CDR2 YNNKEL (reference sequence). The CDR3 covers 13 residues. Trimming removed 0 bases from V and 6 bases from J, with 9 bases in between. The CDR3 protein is CASSQDSRFEQYF. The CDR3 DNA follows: TGTGCCAGCAGCCAAGACAGCAGGTTCGAGCAGTACTTC.

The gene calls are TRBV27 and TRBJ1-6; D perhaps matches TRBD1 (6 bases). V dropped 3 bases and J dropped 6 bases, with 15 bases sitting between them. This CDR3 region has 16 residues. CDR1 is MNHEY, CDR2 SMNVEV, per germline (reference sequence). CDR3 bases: TGTGCCAGCAGTTTCTCCGGGACACAGATTAATTCACCCCTCCACTTT. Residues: CASSFSGTQINSPLHF.

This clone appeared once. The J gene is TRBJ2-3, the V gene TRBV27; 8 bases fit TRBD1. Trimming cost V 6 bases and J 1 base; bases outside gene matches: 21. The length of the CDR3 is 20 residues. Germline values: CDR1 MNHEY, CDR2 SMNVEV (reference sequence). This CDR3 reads CASSRDRTIPRVPGTDTQYF. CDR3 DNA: TGTGCCAGCAGCCGGGACAGGACTATTCCCCGGGTCCCGGGCACAGATACGCAGTATTTT.

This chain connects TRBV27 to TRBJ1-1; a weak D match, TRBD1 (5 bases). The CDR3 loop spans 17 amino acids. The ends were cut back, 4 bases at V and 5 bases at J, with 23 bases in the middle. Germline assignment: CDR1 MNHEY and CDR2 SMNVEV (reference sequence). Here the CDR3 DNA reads TGTGCCAGCAGTTCATTTGGCAGTGCGGGGGTGACTACTGAAGCTTTCTTT. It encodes CASSSFGSAGVTTEAFF.

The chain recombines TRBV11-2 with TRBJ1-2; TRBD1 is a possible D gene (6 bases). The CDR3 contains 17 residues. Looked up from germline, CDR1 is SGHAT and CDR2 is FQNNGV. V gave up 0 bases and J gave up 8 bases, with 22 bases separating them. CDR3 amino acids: CASSLEVTWSGEGGYTF. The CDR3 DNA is TGTGCCAGCAGCTTAGAAGTAACTTGGTCAGGGGAGGGCGGCTACACCTTC. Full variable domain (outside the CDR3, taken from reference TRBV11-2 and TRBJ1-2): EAGVAQSPRYKIIEKRQSVAFWCNPISGHATLYWYQQILGQGPKLLIQFQNNGVVDDSQLPKDRFSAERLKGVDSTLKIQPAKLEDSAVYLCASSLEVTWSGEGGYTFGSGTRLTVV.

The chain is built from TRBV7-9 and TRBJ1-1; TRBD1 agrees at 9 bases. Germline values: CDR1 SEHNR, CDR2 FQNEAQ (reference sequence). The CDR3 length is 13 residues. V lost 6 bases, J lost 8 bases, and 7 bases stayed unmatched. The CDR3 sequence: CASRLVGQGEAFF. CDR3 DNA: TGTGCCAGCAGACTGGTGGGACAGGGAGAAGCTTTCTTT.

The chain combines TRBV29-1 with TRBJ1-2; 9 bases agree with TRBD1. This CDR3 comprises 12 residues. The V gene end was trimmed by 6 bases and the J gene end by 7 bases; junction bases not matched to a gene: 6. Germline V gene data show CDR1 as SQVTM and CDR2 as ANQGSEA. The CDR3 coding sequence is TGCAGCGTGGGACAGGGAACCGTTGGCTACACCTTC. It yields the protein CSVGQGTVGYTF.

The CDR3 sequence is CASSPGTSGQPQHF. The CDR3 DNA reads TGTGCCAGCAGTCCAGGGACTTCGGGTCAGCCCCAGCATTTT. This chain uses TRBV27 with TRBJ1-5; D possibly corresponds to TRBD1 (5 bases). The CDR3 contains 14 residues. Germline V CDR1 and CDR2: MNHEY, SMNVEV (reference sequence). V lost 5 bases, J lost 6 bases, and 14 bases lay in between.

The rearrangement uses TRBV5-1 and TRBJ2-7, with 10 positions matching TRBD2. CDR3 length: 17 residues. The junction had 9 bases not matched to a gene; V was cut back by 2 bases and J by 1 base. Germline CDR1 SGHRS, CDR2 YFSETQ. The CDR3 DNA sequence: TGCGCCAGCAGCTTTGGGCTAGCGGGGGCCTATTCCTACGAGCAGTACTTC. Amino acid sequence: CASSFGLAGAYSYEQYF.